A single sample is the source of the 23 T cell receptor beta chains below, sequenced in a study of blood T cell repertoires in COVID-19. This table comes from immunoSEQ multiplex PCR, and its TCRdb copy is limited to in-frame clones, with some not included. The repertoire holds about 44,000 clones, with about 80% as singletons. The sample taken for sequencing was peripheral blood. These receptors originate from a human donor in a cohort sampled during active COVID-19.

This clone was detected only a few times. V and J are TRBV6-1 and TRBJ2-5, with TRBD2 matching 8 bases. J lost 3 bases, V lost 1 base, and 7 bases had no gene match. The germline CDR1 and CDR2 sequences are MNHNS and SASEGT. This CDR3 is 16 amino acids long. The CDR3 loop is CASSEVSGGGKETQYF. The CDR3 DNA follows: TGTGCCAGCAGTGAAGTTTCGGGGGGGGGAAAAGAGACCCAGTACTTC.

This chain uses TRBV10-2 with TRBJ2-5; 15 bases line up with TRBD2. This CDR3 is 16 amino acids long. Germline V CDR1 and CDR2: WSHSY, SAAADI. V shed 6 bases, J shed 5 bases, and the junction held 7 bases outside the gene matches. The CDR3 is CASRRTSGGASETQYF. For the CDR3, the DNA is TGCGCCAGCAGACGGACTAGCGGGGGGGCGAGCGAGACCCAGTACTTC.

V and J are TRBV4-1 and TRBJ1-6, with D perhaps TRBD1 (5 bases). The CDR3 sequence is 18 residues long. Germline V lookup: CDR1 MGHRA, CDR2 YSYEKL. Trimming took off 0 bases at V and 0 bases at J, with 12 bases between the two ends. The CDR3 DNA sequence: TGCGCCAGCAGCCAAGATAAGCGGGGGAGCTCCTATAATTCACCCCTCCACTTT. Translated: CASSQDKRGSSYNSPLHF.

The chain combines TRBV12-3 or TRBV12-4 with TRBJ2-5, with 7 bases lining up with TRBD2. Trimming took 4 bases from V and 5 from J; bases not matched to a gene: 4. The CDR3 sequence is 13 residues long. The CDR3 spells CASSSGAGETQYF. The CDR3 DNA reads as TGTGCCAGCAGTTCCGGAGCGGGGGAGACCCAGTACTTC.

This chain joins TRBV19 and TRBJ2-1, with 8 bases aligning to TRBD2. Looked up from germline, CDR1 is LNHDA and CDR2 is SQIVND (reference sequence). The CDR3 covers 15 residues. Trimming took 3 bases from V and 9 from J; bases not matched to a gene: 10. CDR3 protein: CASSISTGGPGEQFF. The CDR3 nucleotides are TGTGCCAGTAGTATTTCAACGGGGGGGCCGGGTGAGCAGTTCTTC. Full variable domain (rest looked up from reference TRBV19 and TRBJ2-1): DGGITQSPKYLFRKEGQNVTLSCEQNLNHDAMYWYRQDPGQGLRLIYYSQIVNDFQKGDIAEGYSVSREKKESFPLTVTSAQKNPTAFYLCASSISTGGPGEQFFGPGTRLTVL.

This clone occurred a few times. The CDR3 loop is CASSRPGQASTDTQYF. CDR3 sequence (DNA): TGCGCCAGCAGCCGACCGGGACAGGCTAGCACAGATACGCAGTATTTT. V and J are TRBV5-1 and TRBJ2-3, with 8 bases lining up with TRBD1. Germline CDR1 is SGHRS and CDR2 is YFSETQ. J was trimmed by 0 bases and V by 4 bases; bases with no gene match: 7. The CDR3 length is 16 residues.

The chain uses TRBV9 and TRBJ1-2, with D unclear. Trimming removed 0 bases at V and 1 base at J, with 7 bases between. CDR3 length equals 14 residues. The V gene's germline CDR1 is SGDLS and CDR2 YYNGEE. The CDR3 protein is CASSVGYSNYGYTF. In DNA, the CDR3 is TGTGCCAGCAGCGTAGGATACAGTAACTATGGCTACACCTTC.

The chain couples TRBV11-2 to TRBJ2-7; D may be TRBD1 (5 bases). Germline CDR1 SGHAT, CDR2 FQNNGV. V was cut by 5 bases and J by 3 bases, with 17 bases left in between. This CDR3 spans 15 amino acids. The CDR3 loop is CASSPSGDSHYEQYV. DNA of the CDR3: TGTGCCAGCAGCCCCTCCGGAGACAGCCACTACGAGCAGTACGTC.

The chain uses TRBV2 and TRBJ2-5, with a possible D match to TRBD1 (5 bases). The V gene lost 1 base and the J gene lost 9 bases, with 18 bases spanning the gap. CDR3 length: 15 amino acids. Germline V gene data show CDR1 as SNHLY and CDR2 as FYNNEI. In DNA, the CDR3 is TGTGCCAGCAGTGAAGAGGGCTCCAGGGTGGGGTCCCAGTACTTC. Its protein product is CASSEEGSRVGSQYF.

V is TRBV2 and J is TRBJ1-5, with D maybe TRBD1 (5 bases). The CDR3 spans 17 residues. Germline V gene sequence: CDR1 SNHLY, CDR2 FYNNEI. Trimming shortened V by 8 bases and J by 0 bases, and 20 bases separated the two germline ends. The CDR3 loop is CASRSILTDYSNQPQHF. CDR3 in DNA: TGTGCCAGCCGCTCCATTCTGACAGATTATAGCAATCAGCCCCAGCATTTT.

The V call is TRBV4-2, the J call TRBJ1-1; a weak D match, TRBD1 (6 bases). Germline loops: CDR1 LGHNA, CDR2 YNFKEQ. This CDR3 has 14 residues. V dropped 0 bases and J dropped 3 bases, with 8 bases sitting between them. This chain's CDR3 is CASSQEGGYTEAFF. CDR3 bases: TGTGCCAGCAGCCAAGAAGGGGGATACACTGAAGCTTTCTTT.

The chain is built from TRBV29-1 and TRBJ2-3, with TRBD2 matching 15 bases. V was clipped by 6 bases and J by 5 bases; unmatched bases: 6. CDR1 and CDR2 from the germline V gene are SQVTM and ANQGSEA. The CDR3 contains 15 residues. The CDR3 nucleotides are TGCAGCGTCTCCGGGACTAGCGGGGGGTTAGATACGCAGTATTTT. Translation: CSVSGTSGGLDTQYF.

J is TRBJ2-2 and V is TRBV2; the D is unclear. CDR1 is SNHLY, CDR2 FYNNEI, per germline. Trimming removed 4 bases from V and 7 bases from J, with 10 bases in between. The CDR3 loop spans 13 amino acids. In DNA, the CDR3 is TGTGCCAGCAGTGTTAGCTTTATCGGGGAGCTGTTTTTT. This codes for CASSVSFIGELFF. The whole variable domain, remainder taken from reference TRBV2 and TRBJ2-2, is EPEVTQTPSHQVTQMGQEVILRCVPISNHLYFYWYRQILGQKVEFLVSFYNNEISEKSEIFDDQFSVERPDGSNFTLKIRSTKLEDSAMYFCASSVSFIGELFFGEGSRLTVL.

J is TRBJ2-7 and V is TRBV11-1; 7 bases map to TRBD1. The V segment lost 1 base and the J segment 4 bases; nucleotides outside the gene matches: 4. This CDR3 is 14 amino acids long. Germline lookup yields CDR1 SGHAT and CDR2 FQDESV (reference sequence). The CDR3 DNA reads as TGTGCCAGCAGCTTAGAGGGCAGGGGGTACGAGCAGTACGTC. The encoded protein is CASSLEGRGYEQYV.

V and J are TRBV15 and TRBJ1-2, with 8 bases that match TRBD1. Germline CDR1 is LNHNV and CDR2 is YYDKDF (reference sequence). The CDR3 length is 14 residues. V lost 8 bases, J lost 4 bases, and 9 bases stayed unmatched. CDR3 region: CATQATGVSYGYTF. In DNA form, the CDR3 reads TGTGCCACCCAAGCGACAGGGGTGTCCTATGGCTACACCTTC.

This clone turned up a few times. The chain recombines TRBV6-1 with TRBJ1-5; D gene ambiguous. Trimming cost V 4 bases and J 1 base, with 14 bases left between them. The CDR3 loop spans 16 amino acids. CDR1 is MNHNS, CDR2 SASEGT, per germline. As DNA, the CDR3 is TGTGCCAGCAGTGTTTCTTACAGTTACAGCAATCAGCCCCAGCATTTT. Translating gives CASSVSYSYSNQPQHF.

The V and J genes are TRBV4-1 and TRBJ1-4; tentative D call: TRBD1 (6 bases). V lost 1 base, J lost 8 bases, and 14 bases lay in between. The CDR3 consists of 15 residues. Germline CDR1 and CDR2: MGHRA and YSYEKL. In DNA, the CDR3 is TGCGCCAGCAGCCAAGCCAACAGGGATGGCGAAAAACTGTTTTTT. It specifies CASSQANRDGEKLFF.

This clone was recorded only once. The V gene is TRBV4-1, the J gene TRBJ2-2, with 7 bases lining up with TRBD1. Trimming took 1 base from V and 2 from J; bases not matched to a gene: 4. Germline CDR1 is MGHRA and CDR2 is YSYEKL. This CDR3 spans 16 amino acids. CDR3 DNA sequence: TGCGCCAGCAGCCAAGGACAGGGCCTAAACACCGGGGAGCTGTTTTTT. Amino acid sequence: CASSQGQGLNTGELFF.

This chain joins TRBV4-2 and TRBJ2-2; TRBD2 agrees at 7 bases. V lost 3 bases, J lost 2 bases, and 3 bases stayed unmatched. The CDR3 is 15 amino acids. CDR1 LGHNA and CDR2 YNFKEQ come from the germline V gene. The CDR3 DNA reads TGTGCCAGCAGCCAGAAGCGGGGAAACACCGGGGAGCTGTTTTTT. Amino acids: CASSQKRGNTGELFF.

The chain uses TRBV3-1 (or the pseudogene TRBV3-2) and TRBJ1-1; D remains ambiguous. With 2 bases removed from V and 5 bases from J, the gap between germline ends came to 3 bases. Germline assignment: CDR1 LGHDT and CDR2 YNNKEL (reference sequence). The CDR3 loop spans 11 amino acids. The CDR3 sequence: CASSQSTEAFF. CDR3 DNA: TGTGCCAGCAGCCAATCTACTGAAGCTTTCTTT.

This chain uses TRBV2 with TRBJ1-5; D may be TRBD1 (5 bases). CDR1 and CDR2 (germline): SNHLY, FYNNEI. The ends were cut back, 0 bases at V and 2 bases at J, with 8 bases in the middle. The CDR3 is 15 amino acids. CDR3 DNA: TGTGCCAGCAGTGAAGCGGGGCTGGGCAATCAGCCCCAGCATTTT. Translated, it gives CASSEAGLGNQPQHF.

The CDR3 DNA follows: TGTGCCAGCAGCTCGACTAGCGGGGGTCACAATGAGCAGTTCTTC. This gives the protein CASSSTSGGHNEQFF. V usage is TRBV28 and J usage is TRBJ2-1, with 12 bases lining up with TRBD2. There are 15 residues in the CDR3. The V segment lost 6 bases and the J segment 5 bases; nucleotides outside the gene matches: 5. CDR1 and CDR2 from the germline V gene are MDHEN and SYDVKM.

The J gene is TRBJ1-1, the V gene TRBV2; D perhaps matches TRBD1 (5 bases). Germline CDR1 SNHLY, CDR2 FYNNEI. Trimming removed 8 bases at V and 3 bases at J, with 10 bases between. The CDR3 spans 12 residues. The CDR3 sequence: CASRAGDTEAFF. As DNA, the CDR3 is TGTGCCAGCCGGGCGGGGGACACTGAAGCTTTCTTT.